The clone carrying this TCR beta chain was found a few times. This record belongs to a study of blood T cell repertoires in COVID-19. Whole-study context: From the United States, Italy and Spain came samples of acute and convalescent COVID-19.

The method was immunoSEQ multiplex PCR; TCRdb's version includes in-frame clones alone and lacks a portion of them. The table includes 100,000 to 150,000 clones, 81% detected once. Sequenced: peripheral blood. The sequence came from a young man with COVID-19, enrolled during active disease.

The chain's CDR3 is CASSLYGSTNTEAFF. CDR3 coding DNA: TGTGCCAGCAGTTTATATGGGAGTACGAACACTGAAGCTTTCTTT. V usage is TRBV27 and J usage is TRBJ1-1; no firm D call. The CDR3 loop spans 15 amino acids. The V gene's germline CDR1 is MNHEY and CDR2 SMNVEV (reference sequence). The germline V and J ends were trimmed by 1 base and 1 base, with 10 bases remaining between them.